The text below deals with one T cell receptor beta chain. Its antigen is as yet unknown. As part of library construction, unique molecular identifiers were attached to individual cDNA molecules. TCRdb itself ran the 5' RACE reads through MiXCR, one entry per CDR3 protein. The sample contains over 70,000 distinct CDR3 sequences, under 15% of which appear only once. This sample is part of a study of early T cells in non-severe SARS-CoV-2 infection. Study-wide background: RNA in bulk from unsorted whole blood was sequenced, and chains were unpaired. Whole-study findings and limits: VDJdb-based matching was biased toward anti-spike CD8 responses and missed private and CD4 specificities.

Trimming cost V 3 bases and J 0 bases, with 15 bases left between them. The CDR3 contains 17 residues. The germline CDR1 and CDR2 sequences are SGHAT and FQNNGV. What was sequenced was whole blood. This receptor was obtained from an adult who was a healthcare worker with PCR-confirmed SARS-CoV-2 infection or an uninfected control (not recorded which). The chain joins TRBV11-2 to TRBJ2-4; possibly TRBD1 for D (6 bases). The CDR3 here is CASSLGTTGVAKNIQYF. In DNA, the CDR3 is TGTGCCAGCAGCTTGGGGACGACAGGAGTAGCCAAAAACATTCAGTACTTC.